A single sample is the source of the 9 T cell receptor beta chains below, sequenced in a study of vaccination and CD4 T cells after COVID-19. The Oncomine TCR Beta short-read assay sequenced DNA from cultured CD4+ T cells. Using its own MiXCR run on the PCR reads, TCRdb lists one record per CDR3 protein. The sample lists over 11,000 distinct CDR3 sequences, approximately 30% seen once, with 9.5% to 13% in the top ten. No antigen is known for these receptors. Treatment here: approximately 10-day PBMC culture with coronavirus spike peptide pools or control peptides (ViraFEST assay). The sequencing here drew on CD4+ T cells from blood, cultured in vitro, taken after SARS-CoV-2 vaccination. These receptors were taken from a human donor who had recovered from COVID-19.

Regarding this clonotype: A read error may be the cause here, since a much bigger clone is one base away. The chain employs TRBV27 and TRBJ1-3; 7 nucleotides agree with TRBD1. This CDR3 has 15 residues. Germline CDR1 reads MNHEY; CDR2 reads SMNVEV (reference sequence). DNA of the CDR3: TGTGCCAGCAGTATTCGAGGACAGGACTCCAACACCACATATTTT. This encodes CASSIRGQDSNTTYF.

The chain links TRBV20-1 to TRBJ2-2, with unresolved D. In germline, CDR1 is DFQATT, CDR2 SNEGSKA (reference sequence). Trimming took 3 bases from V and 1 from J, leaving 12 bases between them. The CDR3 consists of 15 residues. CDR3 residues: CSASRPSENTGELFF. CDR3 DNA: TGCAGTGCTAGCCGCCCTAGTGAGAACACCGGGGAGCTGTTTTTT.

This clonotype was picked up a small number of times. The rearrangement links TRBV7-9 to TRBJ1-6, with TRBD1 as a possible D gene (6 bases). The CDR3 has 17 amino acids. V lost 1 base and J lost 8, with 18 bases in between. Germline CDR1 is SEHNR and CDR2 is FQNEAQ (reference sequence). CDR3: CASSLVVRGEGDSPLHF. CDR3 DNA sequence: TGTGCCAGCAGCTTAGTCGTCAGGGGCGAGGGAGATTCACCCCTCCACTTT.

The chain carries TRBV6-1 and TRBJ1-5, with D perhaps matching TRBD1 (5 bases). Trimming shortened V by 3 bases and J by 7 bases, and 13 bases separated the two germline ends. The CDR3 is made up of 14 amino acids. Germline CDR1 is MNHNS and CDR2 is SASEGT. The CDR3, as DNA: TGTGCCAGCAGTGACATCGGGGCGAGGCAGCCCCAGCATTTT. This gives the protein CASSDIGARQPQHF.

The CDR3 here is CASSHRADTGELFF. DNA of the CDR3: TGTGCCAGCAGTCACAGGGCGGACACCGGGGAGCTGTTTTTT. The V gene is TRBV28, the J gene TRBJ2-2, with D tentatively TRBD1 (6 bases). Trimming left V 5 bases short and J 3 bases short, with 10 bases between. CDR1 is MDHEN and CDR2 is SYDVKM in the germline V gene. The CDR3 contains 14 residues.

This clonotype was counted a few times. The chain employs TRBV4-3 and TRBJ1-1; tentatively, D is TRBD1 (5 bases). Trimming pared 4 bases from V and 10 bases from J, leaving 16 bases between. This CDR3 has 13 residues. Germline V gives CDR1 LGHNA, CDR2 YSLEER. CDR3 residues: CASSPTPPGGAFF. For the CDR3, the DNA is TGCGCCAGCAGCCCAACCCCACCGGGGGGAGCTTTCTTT.

The V call is TRBV29-1, the J call TRBJ2-1, with 9 bases that match TRBD1. This CDR3 comprises 14 residues. V lost 6 bases to trimming and J lost 6 bases; unmatched junction nucleotides: 9. Germline V gene data show CDR1 as SQVTM and CDR2 as ANQGSEA. DNA of the CDR3: TGCAGCGTCCGCCGGGACAGGGCTTTCAATGAGCAGTTCTTC. Encoded protein: CSVRRDRAFNEQFF.

The sample holds a few counts of this clonotype. The J gene is TRBJ1-2, the V gene TRBV6-2 or TRBV6-3, with no clear D. CDR1 and CDR2 (germline): MNHEY, SVGEGT. The CDR3 contains 12 residues. V was clipped by 7 bases and J by 9 bases, with 15 bases between them. The CDR3 bases are TGTGCCAGCAAGGTAGCCCTTAGGAGCTACACCTTC. This gives the protein CASKVALRSYTF.

This chain uses TRBV12-2 with TRBJ2-1. TRBV12-2 is flagged as a pseudogene. There are 13 residues in the CDR3. The CDR3 here is CASRSLGILEQFF. DNA of the CDR3: TGTGCAAGTCGCTCCCTAGGGATACTTGAGCAGTTCTTC.